The clone carrying this T cell receptor (beta chain) turned up a few times. These data originate in a study of blood T cell repertoires in COVID-19. The CDR3 runs to 15 residues. V gave up 1 base and J gave up 5 bases, with 10 bases separating them. Germline loops: CDR1 SGHDT, CDR2 YYEEEE. Data came from immunoSEQ multiplex PCR; TCRdb stores just in-frame clones and leaves some out. The sample yields approximately 49,000 clones, 80% to 85% seen once. The chain joins TRBV5-6 to TRBJ1-6; D might be TRBD1 (5 bases). The receptor's source is a human donor with acute or convalescent COVID-19. The donor label of this sample is uncertain. The sequenced sample was peripheral blood. CDR3: CASSLPGGNNSPLHF. Written as DNA, the CDR3 is TGTGCCAGCAGCTTGCCGGGGGGAAATAATTCACCCCTCCACTTT. The full variable domain, completed using reference TRBV5-6 and TRBJ1-6, is DAGVTQSPTHLIKTRGQQVTLRCSPKSGHDTVSWYQQALGQGPQFIFQYYEEEERQRGNFPDRFSGHQFPNYSSELNVNALLLGDSALYLCASSLPGGNNSPLHFGNGTRLTVT.